One sample yielded the 13 T cell receptor beta chains listed below, sequenced in a study of T cell responses to AZD1222 COVID-19 vaccine. Clones were read by immunoSEQ multiplex PCR, and TCRdb kept only the in-frame ones, dropping some. This sample has fewer than 150,000 clones, with almost 90% found just once. The sequencing here drew on peripheral blood, taken on day 0 of AZD1222 vaccination. Receptor source: an adult in good health.

The V and J genes are TRBV28 and TRBJ2-3; D gene unclear. CDR1 is MDHEN and CDR2 is SYDVKM in the germline V gene. This CDR3 is built from 15 residues. The V end lost 7 bases, the J end lost 2 bases, and 16 bases lay between the germline ends. The CDR3 nucleotides read TGTGCCAGCATACCTCTGGAAAGGTACACAGATACGCAGTATTTT. As protein: CASIPLERYTDTQYF.

This clone has more than one count but fewer than ten. The CDR3 protein is CASSPGAGGEKLFF. Here the CDR3 DNA reads TGTGCCAGCAGCCCCGGGGCAGGAGGCGAAAAACTGTTTTTT. The gene calls are TRBV7-2 and TRBJ1-4, with D maybe TRBD1 (5 bases). CDR3 length: 14 amino acids. V lost 5 bases and J lost 8, with 15 bases in between. Germline V gene sequence: CDR1 SGHTA, CDR2 FQGNSA.

This chain uses TRBV19 with TRBJ1-1, with a tentative D call TRBD1 (6 bases). Looked up from germline, CDR1 is LNHDA and CDR2 is SQIVND (reference sequence). This CDR3 is built from 13 residues. V dropped 3 bases and J dropped 6 bases, with 11 bases sitting between them. Here the CDR3 reads CASSIFRGAEAFF. The CDR3 DNA reads as TGTGCCAGTAGTATCTTCAGGGGCGCTGAAGCTTTCTTT.

V and J are TRBV3-1 (or the pseudogene TRBV3-2) and TRBJ2-7, with D possibly matching TRBD2 (5 bases). V was trimmed by 4 bases and J by 3 bases, leaving 13 bases between them. Germline lookup yields CDR1 LGHDT and CDR2 YNNKEL (reference sequence). The CDR3 covers 14 residues. CDR3 residues: CASSPRVASYEQYF. CDR3 coding DNA: TGTGCCAGCAGCCCCCGGGTAGCGAGCTACGAGCAGTACTTC.

The V gene is TRBV3-1 (or the pseudogene TRBV3-2), the J gene TRBJ1-4; 9 bases match TRBD1. The CDR3 is 17 residues long. J gave up 1 base and V 4 bases, and 7 bases lay outside the gene matches. Germline CDR1 LGHDT, CDR2 YNNKEL (reference sequence). Here the CDR3 DNA reads TGTGCCAGCAGCCTCGGACAGGGGATAGGAACTAATGAAAAACTGTTTTTT. Its protein is CASSLGQGIGTNEKLFF.

This sequence joins TRBV28 and TRBJ2-7; no definite D call. Trimming left V 2 bases short and J 4 bases short, with 3 bases between. Looked up from germline, CDR1 is MDHEN and CDR2 is SYDVKM. The CDR3 is made up of 11 amino acids. In DNA form, the CDR3 reads TGTGCCAGCAGTTTAGAATACGAGCAGTACTTC. It codes for CASSLEYEQYF.

V gene TRBV30 combines with J gene TRBJ2-1; 13 bases fit TRBD2. V lost 2 bases to trimming and J lost 8 bases; unmatched junction nucleotides: 3. The germline gives CDR1 GTSNPN, CDR2 SVGIG (reference sequence). The CDR3 is made up of 14 amino acids. CDR3 DNA sequence: TGTGCCTGGAGTCCCGGACTAGCGGGAGATGAGCAGTTCTTC. It translates to CAWSPGLAGDEQFF.

This chain links TRBV28 with TRBJ1-6; 7 positions match TRBD1. Per germline, CDR1 MDHEN and CDR2 SYDVKM. The trim removed 2 bases at V and 5 bases at J, leaving 6 bases unmatched. CDR3 length equals 16 residues. This CDR3 is CASSLVSGTDNSPLHF. CDR3 in DNA: TGTGCCAGCAGTTTAGTCTCCGGGACAGATAATTCACCCCTCCACTTT.

The rearrangement joins TRBV6-5 to TRBJ1-2, with 9 bases aligning to TRBD1. CDR1 and CDR2 (germline): MNHEY, SVGAGI. The CDR3 covers 14 residues. V was pared by 5 bases and J by 3 bases, with 4 bases of the junction left unmatched. CDR3 in amino acids: CASSPTGGYYGYTF. The DNA of the CDR3 is TGTGCCAGCAGTCCGACAGGGGGGTACTATGGCTACACCTTC.

The chain uses TRBV6-2 or TRBV6-3 and TRBJ2-1; unclear D gene. V lost 5 bases to trimming and J lost 8 bases, with 7 bases between them. The germline gives CDR1 MNHEY, CDR2 SVGEGT. The CDR3 totals 11 residues. The DNA for the CDR3 is TGTGCCAGCAGTCTATTCGATGAGCAGTTCTTC. It translates to CASSLFDEQFF.

A remark on this clone: The junction departs from germline at one end; a sequencing error may be responsible. This chain connects TRBV2 to TRBJ2-1; 10 positions agree with TRBD2. CDR1 and CDR2 (germline): SNHLY, FYNNEI. This CDR3 contains 15 residues. CDR3 sequence reads: CASREGTSAFNEQFF. The CDR3, as DNA: TGTGCCAGCAGAGAAGGGACTAGCGCCTTCAATGAGCAGTTCTTC.

This rearrangement joins TRBV5-5 to TRBJ1-4; D gene unclear. Germline values: CDR1 SGHKS, CDR2 YYEKEE (reference sequence). The V and J ends lost 4 bases and 13 bases respectively, with 26 bases between them. There are 16 residues in the CDR3. CDR3 sequence: CASSPRRVLQPGGLFF. CDR3 DNA: TGTGCCAGCAGCCCCCGGAGGGTTTTACAACCCGGAGGACTGTTTTTT.

The chain uses TRBV7-6 and TRBJ2-3; 14 nucleotides align to TRBD2. CDR3 size: 17 residues. Germline CDR1 is SGHVS and CDR2 is FNYEAQ. Unmatched junction bases numbered 4, after V lost 1 base and J lost 4 bases. The CDR3 loop is CASSLEGTSGRADTQYF. DNA of the CDR3: TGTGCCAGCAGCTTAGAAGGGACTAGCGGGAGAGCAGATACGCAGTATTTT.